This note documents a single T cell receptor beta chain sequence. This entry comes from a study of technical replicates of blood from a handful of donors. Germline lookup yields CDR1 MGHRA and CDR2 YSYEKL. CDR3 length equals 16 residues. J gave up 2 bases and V 4 bases, and 10 bases lay outside the gene matches. Only in-frame clones appear in the TCRdb table, and some are missing; sequencing was by immunoSEQ multiplex PCR. The sample contains some 8,900 clones, roughly 89% of which appear only once. The sample taken for sequencing was PBMCs. V is TRBV4-1 and J is TRBJ2-7; 8 positions agree with TRBD1. The TCR sequence derives from a human donor in good health. The CDR3 reads CASSPTTGAGTYEQYF. For the CDR3, the DNA is TGCGCCAGCAGCCCAACGACAGGGGCAGGCACCTACGAGCAGTACTTC.